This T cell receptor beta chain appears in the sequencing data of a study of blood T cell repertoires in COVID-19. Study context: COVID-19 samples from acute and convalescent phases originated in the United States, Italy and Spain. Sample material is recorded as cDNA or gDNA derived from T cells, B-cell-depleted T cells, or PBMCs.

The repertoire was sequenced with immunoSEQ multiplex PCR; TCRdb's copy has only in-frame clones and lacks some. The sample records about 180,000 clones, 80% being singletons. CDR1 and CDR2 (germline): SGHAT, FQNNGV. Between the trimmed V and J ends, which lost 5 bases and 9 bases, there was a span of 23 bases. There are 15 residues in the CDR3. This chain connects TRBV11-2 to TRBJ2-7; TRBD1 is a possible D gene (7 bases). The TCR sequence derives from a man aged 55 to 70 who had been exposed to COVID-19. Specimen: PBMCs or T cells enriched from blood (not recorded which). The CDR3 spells CASSPGGSAGTMQYF. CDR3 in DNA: TGTGCCAGCAGCCCAGGGGGTAGCGCGGGGACGATGCAGTACTTC.